The rows below give T cell receptor beta chains drawn from one sample of a study of blood T cell repertoires in COVID-19. Sequenced by immunoSEQ multiplex PCR; TCRdb stores in-frame clones only, minus some. The table records some 120,000 clones, approximately 80% of them present only once. Sequencing was carried out using peripheral blood. These receptors originate from a human donor in a cohort sampled during active COVID-19. The CDR3 runs from the conserved cysteine through the conserved F or W. A D gene is named only where the DNA matches it firmly. Clone size is stated in some rows and not others, as once, few, many or a class when expanded.

size	length	J	D	V	DNA	CDR3
few	16	TRBJ2-1	TRBD2	TRBV7-2	TGTGCCAGCAGCTTAGTGGGCGGGGGATCTTCCAATGAGCAGTTCTTC	CASSLVGGGSSNEQFF
-	14	TRBJ2-1	-	TRBV7-8	TGTGCCAGCAGCACCCAACTTCTAGCGCATGAGCAGTTCTTC	CASSTQLLAHEQFF
-	14	TRBJ2-7	TRBD1	TRBV7-9	TGTGCCAGCGCTTCCGGGACAGGAACCTACGAGCAGTACTTC	CASASGTGTYEQYF
-	11	TRBJ2-1	TRBD2	TRBV20-1	TGCAGGGTAGCGGGTCAAAATGAGCAGTTCTTC	CRVAGQNEQFF
-	14	TRBJ2-5	-	TRBV6-5	TGTGCCAGCAGGGGGGGACAGACTCAAGAGACCCAGTACTTC	CASRGGQTQETQYF
-	17	TRBJ2-5	-	TRBV5-6	TGTGCCAGCAGCTTGATGCGTGACTCCCTAACCCAAGAGACCCAGTACTTC	CASSLMRDSLTQETQYF
-	12	TRBJ1-2	-	TRBV7-2	TGTGCCAGCAGCTTGTCAGGGGATGGCTACACCTTC	CASSLSGDGYTF
-	13	TRBJ1-1	-	TRBV7-2	TGTGCCAGCAGCTTAGCGGAGGGAACTGAAGCTTTCTTT	CASSLAEGTEAFF
-	15	TRBJ2-2	TRBD1	TRBV11-3	TGTGCCAGCAGCTCAATCGCAGGGGGAACCGGGGAGCTGTTTTTT	CASSSIAGGTGELFF
-	15	TRBJ1-2	-	TRBV4-1	TGCGCCAGCAGCCAAGATGTCACAGCTAACTATGGCTACACCTTC	CASSQDVTANYGYTF
-	14	TRBJ2-1	-	TRBV7-2	TGTGCCAGCAGCGCTCTTGGCGGGTTCAATGAGCAGTTCTTC	CASSALGGFNEQFF
-	13	TRBJ2-5	TRBD2	TRBV2	TGTGCCAGCAGTGGGACTAGTCAAGAGACCCAGTACTTC	CASSGTSQETQYF
-	19	TRBJ2-2	-	TRBV7-2	TGTGCCAGCAGTGTAGATCGGGGGGCCCCCTTAAGGAACACCGGGGAGCTGTTTTTT	CASSVDRGAPLRNTGELFF
-	13	TRBJ2-7	TRBD1	TRBV7-6	TGTGCCAGCAGTTCGGACAGGGTTGACGAGCAGTACTTC	CASSSDRVDEQYF
once	14	TRBJ2-5	TRBD1	TRBV7-9	TGTGCCAGCAGCATACAGGGGCTTGAAGAGACCCAGTACTTC	CASSIQGLEETQYF
-	16	TRBJ2-5	TRBD2	TRBV5-1	TGCGCCAGCAGCCCCGGGACTAGCGGGGGTCGGGAGACCCAGTACTTC	CASSPGTSGGRETQYF
-	14	TRBJ2-1	TRBD1	TRBV5-1	TGCGCCAGCAGCCTGGGGGACAGGGCGGATGAGCAGTTCTTC	CASSLGDRADEQFF
-	12	TRBJ2-7	-	TRBV6-6	TGTGCCAGCAGTTCTTTACAGTACGAGCAGTACTTC	CASSSLQYEQYF
-	13	TRBJ2-1	TRBD2	TRBV29-1	TGCAGCGTAGTAGCGGGGGGGCTGCATGAGCAGTTCTTC	CSVVAGGLHEQFF
-	13	TRBJ2-1	-	TRBV10-3	TGTGCCATCAGTGACAGGGGTTACAATGAGCAGTTCTTC	CAISDRGYNEQFF
-	14	TRBJ2-1	-	TRBV4-2	TGTGCCAGCAGCCCGAAGGATGGGGCGGATGAGCAGTTCTTC	CASSPKDGADEQFF
-	16	TRBJ2-6	TRBD1	TRBV2	TGTGCCAGCAGTCCCAGGACAGGGCCTGGGGCCAACGTCCTGACTTTC	CASSPRTGPGANVLTF
-	13	TRBJ1-2	-	TRBV29-1	TGCAGCGTTGACGGTTTCGGACAGTATGGCTACACCTTC	CSVDGFGQYGYTF
few	14	TRBJ1-5	TRBD1	TRBV2	TGTGCCACTAACGGGACAGGGGGCAATCAGCCCCAGCATTTT	CATNGTGGNQPQHF
-	15	TRBJ1-5	TRBD1	TRBV2	TGTGCCAGCAGTGAAGGGACAGGGAGGAATCAGCCCCAGCATTTT	CASSEGTGRNQPQHF
-	16	TRBJ1-1	TRBD1	TRBV5-4	TGTGCCAGCAGCTTGGGAGGGGGCCAGACAGAAACTGAAGCTTTCTTT	CASSLGGGQTETEAFF
few	14	TRBJ2-4	-	TRBV3-1/TRBV3-2	TGTGCCAGCAGCCAAGTCGAGACCAAGGGGATTCAGTACTTC	CASSQVETKGIQYF
few	16	TRBJ1-2	TRBD1	TRBV27	TGTGCCAGCAGTCCAAAGACAGGGGCTTCTAACTATGGCTACACCTTC	CASSPKTGASNYGYTF
-	13	TRBJ2-7	TRBD2	TRBV6-5	TGTGCCAGCAGTATTGGACTAGCGGGTAGCGAGTACTTC	CASSIGLAGSEYF
-	15	TRBJ2-3	TRBD2	TRBV2	TGTGCCAGCAGAGAGACTAGCGGGGGGCCCCGTACGCAGTATTTT	CASRETSGGPRTQYF
-	15	TRBJ2-3	-	TRBV27	TGTGCCAGCAGTTTATCGGTAGGACTAATGGATACGCAGTATTTT	CASSLSVGLMDTQYF
few	14	TRBJ1-6	TRBD1	TRBV12-5	TGTGCTAGTGGTCCGGGACAGGGGACTTCACCCCTCCACTTT	CASGPGQGTSPLHF
-	12	TRBJ2-1	-	TRBV29-1	TGCAGCGCGCGACGGGGGTTAGATGAGCAGTTCTTC	CSARRGLDEQFF
-	15	TRBJ2-5	-	TRBV19	TGTGCCAGTTCCGGACAGTCTTGGTACCAAGAGACCCAGTACTTC	CASSGQSWYQETQYF
-	15	TRBJ2-3	-	TRBV5-1	TGCGCCAGCAGCCCTAGAGGGGGGGCGGTGGATACGCAGTATTTT	CASSPRGGAVDTQYF
-	15	TRBJ2-5	TRBD1	TRBV5-1	TGCGCCAGCAGGGAAAGGGGACAGCAACAAGAGACCCAGTACTTC	CASRERGQQQETQYF
-	17	TRBJ2-1	TRBD2	TRBV3-1/TRBV3-2	TGTGCCAGCAGCCAGGGGACTAGCGGGGGGGCCTACAATGAGCAGTTCTTC	CASSQGTSGGAYNEQFF
-	13	TRBJ1-2	-	TRBV11-1	TGTGCCAGCAGCTTAAGACACGGAGGACCCGTACACTTC	CASSLRHGGPVHF
few	15	TRBJ1-3	-	TRBV6-5	TGTGCCAGCACAGGCAGGGCGAACTCTGGAAACACCATATATTTT	CASTGRANSGNTIYF
-	15	TRBJ2-5	TRBD1	TRBV5-1	TGCGCCAGCAGCGCAGGACAGGGATCGCAAGAGACCCAGTACTTC	CASSAGQGSQETQYF
-	15	TRBJ1-6	TRBD1	TRBV5-5	TGTGCCAGCAGCTCTGGGACAGGGGGGAATTCACCCCTCCACTTT	CASSSGTGGNSPLHF
-	17	TRBJ2-3	TRBD1	TRBV28	TGTGCCAGCAGTTCTTGGAAAGGGGGCTTGGAGACAGATACGCAGTATTTT	CASSSWKGGLETDTQYF
once	15	TRBJ2-2	-	TRBV27	TGTGCCAGCAGTGCCAGACAGGACCACACCGGGGAGCTGTTTTTT	CASSARQDHTGELFF
-	14	TRBJ2-7	TRBD1	TRBV10-1	TGCGCCAGCAGGGTCCGGGACAGGGTGGTCGAGCAGTACTTC	CASRVRDRVVEQYF
-	13	TRBJ1-6	-	TRBV19	TGTGCCAGTAGTAGGGACTGGGGTTCACCCCTCCACTTT	CASSRDWGSPLHF
-	14	TRBJ2-1	-	TRBV18	TGTGCCAGCTCACCACTTACGGGGTACAATGAGCAGTTCTTC	CASSPLTGYNEQFF
-	14	TRBJ2-4	TRBD1	TRBV11-3	TGTGCCAGCAGCCCCGACAGGGGGGTAAACATTCAGTACTTC	CASSPDRGVNIQYF
-	16	TRBJ2-7	-	TRBV4-2	TGTGCCAGCAGCCAAGCTGGAGGGGGCCCAGTCTACGAGCAGTACTTC	CASSQAGGGPVYEQYF
once	14	TRBJ2-7	TRBD2	TRBV11-2	TGTGCCAGCAGCTCGCCCCGGGGGGGGCACGAGCAGTACTTC	CASSSPRGGHEQYF
-	14	TRBJ2-3	-	TRBV10-1	TGCGCCACCTCCCCGTCTGGCTTTTCGAATACGCAGTATTTT	CATSPSGFSNTQYF
once	18	TRBJ2-3	-	TRBV5-1	TGCGCCAGCAGCTTTAAAACCGGGATTCAATCTAGCACAGATACGCAGTATTTT	CASSFKTGIQSSTDTQYF
-	14	TRBJ2-7	TRBD2	TRBV5-8	TGTGCCAGCAGCTTAACTAGCGGGGGCCACGAGCAGTACTTC	CASSLTSGGHEQYF
-	15	TRBJ2-7	TRBD2	TRBV9	TGTGCCAGCAGCTTCCTCGCGGGAGGGGGCGACGAGCAGTACTTC	CASSFLAGGGDEQYF
once	14	TRBJ2-7	TRBD1	TRBV10-3	TGTGCCATCAGCCTGGGACAGGACCTCAGCGAGCAGTACTTC	CAISLGQDLSEQYF
-	13	TRBJ2-3	TRBD1	TRBV10-1	TGCGCCAGCAGTTCAGGGGGTACAGATACGCAGTATTTT	CASSSGGTDTQYF
-	14	TRBJ2-2	-	TRBV7-2	TGTGCCAGCAGCTTAATGCTAAACACCGGGGAGCTGTTTTTT	CASSLMLNTGELFF
-	13	TRBJ2-7	-	TRBV11-2	TGTGCCAGCAGCTTAGACCTTACCTACGAGCAGTACTTC	CASSLDLTYEQYF